The T cell receptor beta chain described here comes from a study of T cell changes during pregnancy in multiple sclerosis. The CDR3 runs 13 residues. Trimming shortened V by 3 bases and J by 3 bases, and 9 bases separated the two germline ends. Per the germline V gene, CDR1 is LGHNA and CDR2 is YSLEER. This clone appeared a single time. Sequencing used immunoSEQ multiplex PCR; TCRdb keeps in-frame clones, though not all of them. The sample holds 12,000 or so clones, over 65% seen once. This clonotype originated in a female donor in good health, enrolled as a control in a pregnancy study. Here the sequenced sample was CD8+ T cells from peripheral blood mononuclear cells, taken after pregnancy. The genes are TRBV4-3 and TRBJ2-7, with no clear D. The CDR3 spells CASSQGDRYEQYF. For the CDR3, the DNA is TGCGCCAGCAGCCAGGGCGACCGCTACGAGCAGTACTTC.